The 26 T cell receptor beta chains presented below share a single source sample, sequenced in a study of blood T cells in healthy people across ages. A second about 7 to 11 cycle PCR used barcoded and J-beta primers. One entry per CDR3 protein, called by TCRdb with MiXCR from the 5' RACE reads. The sample lists 1.5 million to 2 million distinct CDR3 sequences; approximately 30% were seen once. The sequenced sample consisted of blood. The source is a woman aged 25-40 years in good health.

In its sample, this clonotype was seen many times. Compared with germline, one end of the junction differs, possibly owing to a read error. The CDR3 sequence: CASIESRGGASYEQYF. The DNA of the CDR3 is TGTGCCAGCATTGAATCTCGAGGGGGAGCCTCCTACGAGCAGTACTTC. V and J are TRBV6-1 and TRBJ2-7, with D possibly being TRBD1 (6 bases). There are 16 residues in the CDR3. Germline CDR1 reads MNHNS; CDR2 reads SASEGT.

The chain carries TRBV5-1 and TRBJ1-4; no definite D call. Germline CDR1 SGHRS, CDR2 YFSETQ. The CDR3 loop spans 14 amino acids. The V gene lost 0 bases and the J gene lost 8 bases, with 11 bases spanning the gap. The CDR3: CASSLDGLGEKLFF. CDR3 nucleotides: TGCGCCAGCAGCTTGGACGGTCTCGGAGAAAAACTGTTTTTT.

As concerns this clonotype: The junction differs from germline at one of its ends, possibly a read error. The CDR3 DNA reads as TGTGCCAGCCGCCAAGTGTTCGCGGGAGACCAAGATACGCAGTATTTT. Encoded protein: CASRQVFAGDQDTQYF. This rearrangement joins TRBV3-1 to TRBJ2-3, with TRBD2 matching 7 bases. Germline CDR1 and CDR2: LGHDT and YNNKEL (reference sequence). The length of the CDR3 is 16 residues.

V and J are TRBV24-1 and TRBJ2-1, with D maybe TRBD1 (5 bases). The germline V gene has CDR1 KGHDR and CDR2 SFDVKD. Trimming removed 7 bases from V and 4 bases from J, with 10 bases in between. The CDR3 extends over 13 amino acids. The CDR3 loop is CATRSREYNEQFF. The CDR3 coding sequence is TGTGCCACCAGGAGCAGGGAATACAATGAGCAGTTCTTC.

This clonotype was counted only a few times. V gene TRBV12-5 combines with J gene TRBJ1-1, with 8 bases identical to TRBD1. This CDR3 has 14 residues. V shed 6 bases and J 1 base; nucleotides not matched to a gene: 4. From germline, CDR1 is LGHNT and CDR2 FRNRAP. The DNA for the CDR3 is TGTGCTAGTGGCTCCGGGACAGGGAACACTGAAGCTTTCTTT. Its protein is CASGSGTGNTEAFF.

This clonotype was seen repeatedly, ten times or more. The rearrangement uses TRBV4-1 and TRBJ2-3, with D perhaps TRBD1 (5 bases). Germline assignment: CDR1 MGHRA and CDR2 YSYEKL. The CDR3 covers 16 residues. V was shortened by 0 bases and J by 1 base, with 11 bases between the two germline ends. CDR3 region: CASSQDRARGTDTQYF. CDR3 coding DNA: TGCGCCAGCAGCCAAGATAGGGCCAGGGGCACAGATACGCAGTATTTT.

V gene TRBV7-2 combines with J gene TRBJ1-2; unclear D gene. Germline V gives CDR1 SGHTA, CDR2 FQGNSA. This CDR3 contains 13 residues. Trimming removed 6 bases from V and 8 bases from J, with 16 bases in between. The CDR3 spells CASRTIGRGGYTF. CDR3 nucleotides: TGTGCCAGCAGAACGATAGGGCGTGGAGGCTACACCTTC.

The chain is built from TRBV20-1 and TRBJ2-3; D may be TRBD2 (6 bases). With 7 bases removed from V and 6 bases from J, the gap between germline ends came to 23 bases. Germline V CDR1 and CDR2: DFQATT, SNEGSKA (reference sequence). The CDR3 length is 15 residues. The CDR3 coding sequence is TGCAGTGTTGCTACTAGCATGAGGTCCTTGGATACGCAGTATTTT. It is translated as CSVATSMRSLDTQYF.

The V and J genes are TRBV18 and TRBJ1-6; 10 nucleotides match TRBD1. From germline, CDR1 is KGHSH and CDR2 LQKENI. The CDR3 sequence is 15 residues long. V dropped 4 bases and J dropped 9; count of bases not matched to a gene: 6. The CDR3 DNA reads as TGTGCCAGCTCACTGGGGACAGGGGAGACTTCACCCCTCCACTTT. Translating it yields CASSLGTGETSPLHF.

This clonotype has only a few counts. The chain employs TRBV6-5 and TRBJ1-1; D is possibly TRBD1 (5 bases). This CDR3 contains 14 residues. The germline V and J ends were trimmed by 0 bases and 7 bases, with 12 bases remaining between them. The germline gives CDR1 MNHEY, CDR2 SVGAGI. CDR3 DNA sequence: TGTGCCAGCAGTTACTCTGCAGATCAGGGTGAAGCTTTCTTT. This sequence encodes CASSYSADQGEAFF.

Of note for this clonotype: A single base separates this from a much larger clone, so it may be a read error. Written as DNA, the CDR3 is TGTGCCATCAGTGTGTCGGGGACTAGCACAGATACGCAGTATTTT. Translated, it gives CAISVSGTSTDTQYF. The gene calls are TRBV10-3 and TRBJ2-3; the D gene is possibly TRBD2 (6 bases). This CDR3 has 15 residues. Germline V gene sequence: CDR1 ENHRY, CDR2 SYGVKD. V lost 4 bases and J lost 0, with 11 bases in between.

For this clonotype: A read error may produce the germline difference seen at one junction end. The rearrangement links TRBV12-3 or TRBV12-4 to TRBJ2-1; 10 bases align to TRBD2. The CDR3 extends over 14 amino acids. CDR3 loop: CAGSQGTSEFEQFF. CDR3 in DNA: TGTGCCGGCAGCCAGGGGACTAGCGAGTTTGAGCAGTTCTTC.

This clonotype came up a few times. The rearrangement links TRBV6-4 to TRBJ2-7, with 9 positions matching TRBD1. Per the germline V gene, CDR1 is MRHNA and CDR2 is SNTAGT. Trimming at V came to 6 bases and at J to 0 bases, leaving 9 bases not matched to a gene. This CDR3 contains 16 residues. The CDR3 sequence: CASSCGDRAVSYEQYF. The CDR3 DNA is TGTGCCAGCAGCTGTGGGGACAGGGCAGTCTCCTACGAGCAGTACTTC.

The chain joins TRBV30 to TRBJ2-1; TRBD2 matches at 9 bases. The CDR3 consists of 15 residues. Trimming took 5 bases from V and 6 from J; bases not matched to a gene: 11. Germline V CDR1 and CDR2: GTSNPN, SVGIG (reference sequence). CDR3 sequence: CAWAPLGGRGNEQFF. CDR3 DNA: TGTGCCTGGGCGCCCCTCGGCGGGAGGGGCAATGAGCAGTTCTTC.

The V gene is TRBV4-1, the J gene TRBJ2-3; 10 bases are shared with TRBD2. In germline, CDR1 is MGHRA, CDR2 YSYEKL. This CDR3 spans 16 amino acids. Losses at the gene ends were 4 bases for V and 5 bases for J; bases not matched to a gene: 9. The CDR3 spells CASSPPGSSGGDTQYF. The CDR3 DNA reads TGCGCCAGCAGCCCGCCCGGCTCTAGCGGGGGAGATACGCAGTATTTT.

This clonotype was detected a few times. V gene TRBV28 combines with J gene TRBJ2-4, with 12 bases that match TRBD1. Germline CDR1 and CDR2: MDHEN and SYDVKM. Trimming cost V 8 bases and J 3 bases; bases outside gene matches: 8. This CDR3 contains 16 residues. This chain's CDR3 is CASSGQGAVDKNIQYF. The CDR3 nucleotides are TGTGCCAGCTCGGGACAGGGGGCGGTTGACAAAAACATTCAGTACTTC.

The chain carries TRBV6-5 and TRBJ2-3; D is perhaps TRBD1 or TRBD2 (5 bases each). The germline CDR1 and CDR2 sequences are MNHEY and SVGAGI. The V gene lost 10 bases and the J gene lost 0 bases, with 11 bases spanning the gap. The CDR3 length is 13 residues. The CDR3 bases are TGTGCCACCTTCCGGGACAGCACAGATACGCAGTATTTT. Its protein is CATFRDSTDTQYF.

This clonotype was seen repeatedly, ten times or more. J is TRBJ1-2 and V is TRBV4-3; a possible D gene is TRBD1 (6 bases). The CDR3 covers 14 residues. Trimming removed 6 bases at V and 5 bases at J, with 16 bases between. Per germline, CDR1 LGHNA and CDR2 YSLEER. CDR3 nucleotide sequence: TGCGCCAGCAGTCAACGGGACATACCTTATGGCTACACCTTC. Residues: CASSQRDIPYGYTF.

This clonotype appeared many times. This chain uses TRBV6-5 with TRBJ2-3; perhaps TRBD1 as D (5 bases). Trimming left V 6 bases short and J 3 bases short, with 19 bases between. Per germline, CDR1 MNHEY and CDR2 SVGAGI. The CDR3 runs to 16 residues. The CDR3 coding sequence is TGTGCCAGCAGAAGGGAAGGGGTTGCTTTTACAGATACGCAGTATTTT. Its translation: CASRREGVAFTDTQYF.

With respect to this clonotype: A read error may be the cause here, since a much bigger clone is one base away. V and J are TRBV6-1 and TRBJ2-1, with D possibly TRBD1 on 6 matching bases. This CDR3 has 17 amino acids. The germline V gene encodes CDR1 MNHNS and CDR2 SASEGT. The CDR3: CASSTGRTGRSYNEQLF. In DNA form, the CDR3 reads TGTGCCAGCAGTACGGGACGAACAGGGCGGTCCTACAATGAGCAGTTATTC.

The chain carries TRBV18 and TRBJ2-7; 9 nucleotides line up with TRBD1. V dropped 1 base and J dropped 2; count of bases not matched to a gene: 6. CDR3 length equals 16 residues. Germline lookup yields CDR1 KGHSH and CDR2 LQKENI. The CDR3 here is CASSPRRDRAPYEQYF. In nucleotides, the CDR3 is TGTGCCAGCTCACCACGGCGGGACAGGGCTCCCTACGAGCAGTACTTC.

This clonotype was counted only a few times. This sequence joins TRBV4-1 and TRBJ2-1; D is perhaps TRBD1 or TRBD2 (5 bases each). Trimming took 0 bases from V and 10 from J, leaving 10 bases between them. Germline CDR1 reads MGHRA; CDR2 reads YSYEKL. The CDR3 totals 13 residues. The CDR3 DNA sequence: TGCGCCAGCAGCCAAGACGGGACCCCGGAGCAGTTCTTC. This encodes CASSQDGTPEQFF.

This chain joins TRBV20-1 and TRBJ1-1; 8 bases fit TRBD1. CDR3 length: 16 amino acids. V was pared by 1 base and J by 5 bases, with 12 bases of the junction left unmatched. Germline loops: CDR1 DFQATT, CDR2 SNEGSKA (reference sequence). The CDR3 reads CSARGFGARQGTEAFF. The CDR3 DNA sequence: TGCAGTGCTAGAGGCTTCGGCGCCCGACAGGGGACTGAAGCTTTCTTT.

This clonotype has ten or more counts. The chain employs TRBV5-1 and TRBJ2-1; D remains unclear. The V gene lost 1 base and the J gene lost 0 bases, with 8 bases spanning the gap. This CDR3 contains 15 residues. The V gene's germline CDR1 is SGHRS and CDR2 YFSETQ. The CDR3, as DNA: TGCGCCAGCAGCTTGAGTCTGAGCTCCTACAATGAGCAGTTCTTC. The encoded protein is CASSLSLSSYNEQFF.

There are many counts of this clonotype. The chain is built from TRBV29-1 and TRBJ2-7; 10 nucleotides line up with TRBD1. The CDR3 sequence is 13 residues long. The V segment lost 4 bases and the J segment 4 bases; nucleotides outside the gene matches: 4. CDR1 is SQVTM, CDR2 ANQGSEA, per germline. CDR3 sequence (DNA): TGCAGCGTTGGCGGGACAGGGGCGTACGAGCAGTACTTC. It specifies CSVGGTGAYEQYF.

This clonotype was seen more than once but under ten times. The chain recombines TRBV3-1 with TRBJ1-2; TRBD1 is a possible D gene (5 bases). From germline, CDR1 is LGHDT and CDR2 YNNKEL (reference sequence). V was trimmed by 3 bases and J by 2 bases, leaving 13 bases between them. CDR3 length: 15 residues. CDR3 sequence: CASSHIQTANYGYTF. CDR3 DNA sequence: TGTGCCAGCAGCCATATCCAGACAGCAAACTATGGCTACACCTTC.